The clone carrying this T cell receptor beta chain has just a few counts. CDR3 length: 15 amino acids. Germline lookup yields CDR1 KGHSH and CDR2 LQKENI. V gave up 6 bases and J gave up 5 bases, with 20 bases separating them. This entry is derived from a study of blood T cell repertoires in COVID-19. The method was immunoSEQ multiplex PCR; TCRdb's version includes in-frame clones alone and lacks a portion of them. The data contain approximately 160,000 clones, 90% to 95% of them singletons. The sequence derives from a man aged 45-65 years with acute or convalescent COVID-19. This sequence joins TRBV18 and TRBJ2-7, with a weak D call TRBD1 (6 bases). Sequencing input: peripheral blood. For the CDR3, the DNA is TGTGCCAGCTCGCCCACACAGACAGGTATGAACGAGCAGTACTTC. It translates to CASSPTQTGMNEQYF.